A single T cell receptor beta chain is shown here with its context. Its antigen target is currently unknown. No much larger clone is present one base from it, and per-base qualities are unavailable. The immunoSEQ hsTCRB v3.0 assay was used at survey level resolution for TRB variable region sequencing. The targeted TRB sequencing depth was roughly 40,000-55,000 T-cell genomes per sample. Pooled TRB libraries were sequenced on an Illumina MiSeq with a v3 150-cycle kit. The original pipeline was this. Repertoire analysis ran in R within a reproducible Nextflow workflow covering QC, data transformation and analysis. LymphoSeq2, an R package for exploring AIRR-Seq data, was used to implement the custom analyses. Four samples that yielded fewer than 5000 total TRB sequences were excluded, so that around 190 HIV repertoires were analyzed. Among the 180 to 200 retained HIV repertoires, 55 to 65 were collected before ART initiation and around 130 after ART initiation. Repertoires were downsampled to 5000 TRB nucleotide sequences, with summary statistics averaged over 100 downsampling iterations. Only TRB sequences with CDR3 regions of at least seven amino acids were retained for analysis. Diversity was assessed using a clonality score derived from Shannon entropy and using the Gini coefficient. In repertoire networks, the top 5000 CDR3 amino acid sequences were linked whenever an edit distance of one separated two sequences. For TRB CDR3 amino acid sequences, GLIPH2 was used to predict antigen specificity groups and MHC restriction. To flag known CMV, EBV, HIV or tissue antigen associations, CDR3 amino acid sequences were matched against VDJdb and McPAS-TCR. Pre-ART, post-ART and control groups were compared with Wilcoxon signed-rank tests and Holm-Bonferroni correction. The source is immuneACCESS, and TCRdb retained only in-frame sequences with V and J called. Part of the clones is not carried over; for the studies checked, unresolved V genes explain less than half of this, and the remainder is unexplained. That table supplies the V and J calls and clone size; D and trimming were determined from the DNA. The sample yields some 40,000 clones; 70% to 90% were counted once. About 4% of the sample is taken by the ten largest.

The sample is drawn from a study of long-term antiretroviral therapy in people with HIV (dated by TCRdb to between 2021 and 2024). Broadly, across the study: Collection of the earliest samples took place about a decade ahead of the 2015 WHO recommendation for immediate ART, at a time when ART was typically delayed until CD4 counts fell. A retrospective serial study tested whether changes in peripheral blood TRB repertoire composition and diversity were associated with ART initiation and durable HIV suppression. From fewer than 35 adults with confirmed HIV infection, the cohort provided under 250 cryopreserved PBMC samples, gathered serially across a mean of roughly 6 years (range 1-12). About two fifths of the roughly 30 participants with HIV were female. No cross-contamination during QIAcube processing was seen in test extractions of a monoclonal T-cell line run alongside around 31 polyclonal samples.

What the authors observed across the whole study: HIV repertoires had narrower CDR3 length ranges than controls, and the network structure suggested an antigen-experienced repertoire that shifted only slightly toward naive after ART. Inferences about post-ART repertoire changes were limited because no data were available on ART adherence, viral resistance or therapy changes. Expanded TRB clones identified before ART initiation dominated the repertoire at all time points, although this dominance fluctuated and declined in many PLHIV after ART. Starting ART was linked to a significant rise in TRB diversity, yet even with long-term ART the diversity remained significantly lower than in transplant donor controls. Because pre-ART samples had limited cell numbers, profiling was done on unsorted PBMC rather than on sorted CD4+ and CD8+ T cells. Owing to limited PBMC availability, only the TCR beta chain was sequenced, without alpha chain pairing. Samples dated from the mid-2000s to the late 2010s, and the ART regimens used may be less effective than current ones.

Inclusion was restricted to participants for whom at least one PBMC sample before ART initiation and at least two post-ART samples were available. Treatment was received in the United States of America by all participants with HIV. Before DNA extraction, cryopreserved samples containing about 0.9-11 million PBMC were thawed and washed. At the time of the earliest PBMC sample, participants with HIV were aged between roughly 23 and 60 years. PBMC samples were contributed by each participant from 1-4 timepoints before ART initiation and 2-8 timepoints after ART initiation, with a median of 7 samples. Serial HIV viral load, CD4+ T-cell count, ART history and demographic data were obtained for every participant. Genomic DNA was extracted from unsorted PBMC with a Qiagen kit on a QIAcube, processed in batches of 12 samples. The specimen was unsorted PBMCs, collected 1.2 years after starting antiretroviral therapy. The origin of this receptor is a woman between 50 and 59 years old with HIV.

The DNA is as follows: TGTGCCAGCTCACCAAAACCGGGGGGGACCCGGGGGGTCCAAGAGACCCAGTACTTC. Translation gives CASSPKPGGTRGVQETQYF. The chain employs TRBV18 and TRBJ2-5; 8 junctional bases match TRBD2. Trimming removed 2 bases from V and 1 base from J; the gene matches leave 15 bases unexplained. Reading the germline V gene gives CDR1 KGHSH and CDR2 LQKENI. Including the terminal cysteine and phenylalanine, the CDR3 comprises 19 residues. Only the CDR3 portion is preserved as DNA: 57 bases, with reading frame beginning at the first base. With the portions outside the CDR3 filled from the reference TRBV18 and TRBJ2-5 genes, the complete variable region becomes NAGVMQNPRHLVRRRGQEARLRCSPMKGHSHVYWYRQLPEEGLKFMVYLQKENIIDESGMPKERFSAEFPKEGPSILRIQQVVRGDSAAYFCASSPKPGGTRGVQETQYFGPGTRLLVL.